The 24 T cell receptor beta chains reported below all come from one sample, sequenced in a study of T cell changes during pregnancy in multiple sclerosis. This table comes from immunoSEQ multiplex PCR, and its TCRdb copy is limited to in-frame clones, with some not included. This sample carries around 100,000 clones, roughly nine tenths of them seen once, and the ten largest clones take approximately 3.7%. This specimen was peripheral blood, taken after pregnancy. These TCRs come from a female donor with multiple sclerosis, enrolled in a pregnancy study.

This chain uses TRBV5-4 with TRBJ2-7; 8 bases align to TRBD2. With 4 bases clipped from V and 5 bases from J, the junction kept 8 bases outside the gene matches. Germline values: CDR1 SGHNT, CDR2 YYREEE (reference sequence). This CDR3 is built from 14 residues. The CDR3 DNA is TGTGCCAGCAGCCGGGGGGGCCTCGGAGACGAGCAGTACTTC. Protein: CASSRGGLGDEQYF.

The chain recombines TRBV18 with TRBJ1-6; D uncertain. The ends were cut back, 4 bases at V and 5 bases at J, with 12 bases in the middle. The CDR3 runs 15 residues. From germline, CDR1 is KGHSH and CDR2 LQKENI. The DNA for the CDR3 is TGTGCCAGCTCACAGTACGGTGTCAATAATTCACCCCTCCACTTT. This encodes CASSQYGVNNSPLHF. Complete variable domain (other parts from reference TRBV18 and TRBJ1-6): NAGVMQNPRHLVRRRGQEARLRCSPMKGHSHVYWYRQLPEEGLKFMVYLQKENIIDESGMPKERFSAEFPKEGPSILRIQQVVRGDSAAYFCASSQYGVNNSPLHFGNGTRLTVT.

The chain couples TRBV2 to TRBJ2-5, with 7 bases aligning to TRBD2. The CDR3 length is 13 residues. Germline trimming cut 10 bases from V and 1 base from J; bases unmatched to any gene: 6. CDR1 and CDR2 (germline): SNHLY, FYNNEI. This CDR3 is CAINGGTQETQYF. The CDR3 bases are TGTGCCATCAACGGGGGGACCCAAGAGACCCAGTACTTC.

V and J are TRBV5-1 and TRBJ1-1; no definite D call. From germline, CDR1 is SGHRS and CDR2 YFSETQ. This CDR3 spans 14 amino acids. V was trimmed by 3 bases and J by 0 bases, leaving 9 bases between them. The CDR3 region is CASSSPPVNTEAFF. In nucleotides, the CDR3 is TGCGCCAGCAGCTCCCCCCCGGTGAACACTGAAGCTTTCTTT.

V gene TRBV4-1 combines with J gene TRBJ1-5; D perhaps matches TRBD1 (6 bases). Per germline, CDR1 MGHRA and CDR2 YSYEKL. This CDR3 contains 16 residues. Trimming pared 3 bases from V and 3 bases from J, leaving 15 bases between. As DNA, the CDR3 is TGCGCCAGCAGCCAGGGAGGGGGAAAAAACAATCAGCCCCAGCATTTT. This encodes CASSQGGGKNNQPQHF.

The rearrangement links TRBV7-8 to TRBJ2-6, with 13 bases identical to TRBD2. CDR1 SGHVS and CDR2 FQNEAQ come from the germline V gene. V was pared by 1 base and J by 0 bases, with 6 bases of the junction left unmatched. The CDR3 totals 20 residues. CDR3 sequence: CASSLGGLAGVNSGANVLTF. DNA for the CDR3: TGTGCCAGCAGCTTAGGTGGACTAGCGGGAGTTAACTCTGGGGCCAACGTCCTGACTTTC.

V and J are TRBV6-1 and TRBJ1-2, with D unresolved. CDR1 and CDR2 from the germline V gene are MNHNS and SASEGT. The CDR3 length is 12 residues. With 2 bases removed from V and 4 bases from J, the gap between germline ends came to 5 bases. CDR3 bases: TGTGCCAGCAGTGAATCACTCTATGGCTACACCTTC. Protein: CASSESLYGYTF.

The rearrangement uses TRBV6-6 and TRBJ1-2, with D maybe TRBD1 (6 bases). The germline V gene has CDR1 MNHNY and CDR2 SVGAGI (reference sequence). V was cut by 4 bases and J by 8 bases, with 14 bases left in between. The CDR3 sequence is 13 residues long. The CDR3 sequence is CASSSGAGGGYTF. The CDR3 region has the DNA TGTGCCAGCAGTTCAGGGGCGGGGGGAGGCTACACCTTC.

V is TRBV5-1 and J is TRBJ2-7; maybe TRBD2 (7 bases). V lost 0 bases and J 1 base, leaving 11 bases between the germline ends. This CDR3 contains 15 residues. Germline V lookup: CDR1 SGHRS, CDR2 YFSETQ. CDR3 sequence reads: CASSLVGGASYEQYF. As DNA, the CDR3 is TGCGCCAGCAGCTTGGTGGGGGGGGCGTCCTACGAGCAGTACTTC.

The CDR3 loop is CASIGLASYNEQFF. The CDR3 region has the DNA TGTGCCAGCATAGGACTAGCATCCTACAATGAGCAGTTCTTC. The chain joins TRBV2 to TRBJ2-1, with TRBD2 matching over 8 bases. With 7 bases clipped from V and 1 base from J, the junction kept 3 bases outside the gene matches. In germline, CDR1 is SNHLY, CDR2 FYNNEI. The CDR3 spans 14 residues.

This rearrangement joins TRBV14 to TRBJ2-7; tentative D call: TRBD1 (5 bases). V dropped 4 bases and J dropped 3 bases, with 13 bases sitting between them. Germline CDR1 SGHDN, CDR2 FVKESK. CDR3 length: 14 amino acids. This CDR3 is CASSPQGGLYEQYF. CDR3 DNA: TGTGCCAGCAGCCCTCAGGGCGGTCTCTACGAGCAGTACTTC.

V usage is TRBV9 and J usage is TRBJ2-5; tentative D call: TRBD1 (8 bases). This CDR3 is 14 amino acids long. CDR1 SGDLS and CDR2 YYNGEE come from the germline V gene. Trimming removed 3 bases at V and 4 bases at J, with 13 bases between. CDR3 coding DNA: TGTGCCAGCAGCGCAAACAGGGGGGGAGAGACCCAGTACTTC. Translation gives CASSANRGGETQYF.

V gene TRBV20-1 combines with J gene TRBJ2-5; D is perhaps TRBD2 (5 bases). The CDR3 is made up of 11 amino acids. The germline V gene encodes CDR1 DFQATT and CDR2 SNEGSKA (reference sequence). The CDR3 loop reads CSTGRGETQYF. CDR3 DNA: TGCAGCACCGGGCGCGGGGAGACCCAGTACTTC.

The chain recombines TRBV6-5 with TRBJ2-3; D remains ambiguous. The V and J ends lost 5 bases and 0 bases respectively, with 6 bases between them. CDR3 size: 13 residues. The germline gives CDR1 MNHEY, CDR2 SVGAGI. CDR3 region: CASSAISTDTQYF. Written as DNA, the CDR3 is TGTGCCAGCAGTGCGATTAGCACAGATACGCAGTATTTT.

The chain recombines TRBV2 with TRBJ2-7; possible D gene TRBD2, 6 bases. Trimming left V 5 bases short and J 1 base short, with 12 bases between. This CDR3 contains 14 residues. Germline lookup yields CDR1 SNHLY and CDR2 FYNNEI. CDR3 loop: CASSPGDLSYEQYF. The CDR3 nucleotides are TGTGCCAGCAGTCCGGGGGACTTGTCCTACGAGCAGTACTTC.

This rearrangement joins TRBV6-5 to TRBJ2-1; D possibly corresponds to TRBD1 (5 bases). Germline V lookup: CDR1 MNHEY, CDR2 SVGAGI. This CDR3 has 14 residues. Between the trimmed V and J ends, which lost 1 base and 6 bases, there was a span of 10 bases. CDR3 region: CASSYYPGFNEQFF. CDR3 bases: TGTGCCAGCAGTTACTACCCAGGGTTCAATGAGCAGTTCTTC.

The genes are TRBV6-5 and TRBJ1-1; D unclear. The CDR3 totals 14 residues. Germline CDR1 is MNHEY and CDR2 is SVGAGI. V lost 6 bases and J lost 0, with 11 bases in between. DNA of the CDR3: TGTGCCAGCAGAGAAGGGAGGTTGAACACTGAAGCTTTCTTT. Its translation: CASREGRLNTEAFF.

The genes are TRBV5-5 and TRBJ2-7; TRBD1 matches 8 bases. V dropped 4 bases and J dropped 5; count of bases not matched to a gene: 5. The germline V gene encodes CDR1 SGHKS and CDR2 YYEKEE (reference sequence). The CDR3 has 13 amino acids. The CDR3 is CASSLPTGDEQYF. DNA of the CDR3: TGTGCCAGCAGCCTCCCGACAGGGGACGAGCAGTACTTC. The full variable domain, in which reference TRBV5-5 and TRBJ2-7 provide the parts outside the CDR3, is DAGVTQSPTHLIKTRGQQVTLRCSPISGHKSVSWYQQVLGQGPQFIFQYYEKEERGRGNFPDRFSARQFPNYSSELNVNALLLGDSALYLCASSLPTGDEQYFGPGTRLTVT.

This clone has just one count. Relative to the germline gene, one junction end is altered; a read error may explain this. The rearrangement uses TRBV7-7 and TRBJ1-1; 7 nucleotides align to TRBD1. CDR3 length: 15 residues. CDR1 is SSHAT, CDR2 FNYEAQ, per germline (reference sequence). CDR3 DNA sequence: TGTGCTAGCAGCTTGGGACCCGGGACAGACACTGAAGCTTTCTTT. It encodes CASSLGPGTDTEAFF.

The CDR3 here is CASSEASGRGGYTF. In nucleotides, the CDR3 is TGTGCCAGCAGTGAAGCATCCGGGAGAGGTGGCTACACCTTC. The rearrangement links TRBV6-1 to TRBJ1-2; D is uncertain. Trimming shortened V by 0 bases and J by 7 bases, and 12 bases separated the two germline ends. The CDR3 length is 14 residues. Germline values: CDR1 MNHNS, CDR2 SASEGT.

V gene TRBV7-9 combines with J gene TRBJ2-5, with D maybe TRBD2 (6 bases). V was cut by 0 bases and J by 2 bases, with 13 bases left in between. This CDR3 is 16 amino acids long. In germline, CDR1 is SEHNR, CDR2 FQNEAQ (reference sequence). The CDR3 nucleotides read TGTGCCAGCAGCTTAGCCCAGGGAGGAGGACAAGAGACCCAGTACTTC. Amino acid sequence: CASSLAQGGGQETQYF. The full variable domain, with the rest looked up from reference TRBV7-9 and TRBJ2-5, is DTGVSQNPRHKITKRGQNVTFRCDPISEHNRLYWYRQTLGQGPEFLTYFQNEAQLEKSRLLSDRFSAERPKGSFSTLEIQRTEQGDSAMYLCASSLAQGGGQETQYFGPGTRLLVL.

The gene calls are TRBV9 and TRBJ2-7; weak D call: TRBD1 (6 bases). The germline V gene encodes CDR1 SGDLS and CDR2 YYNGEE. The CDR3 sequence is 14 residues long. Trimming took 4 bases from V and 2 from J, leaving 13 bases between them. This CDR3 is CASSPRDIAYEQYF. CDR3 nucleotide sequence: TGTGCCAGCAGCCCCCGGGACATTGCCTACGAGCAGTACTTC.

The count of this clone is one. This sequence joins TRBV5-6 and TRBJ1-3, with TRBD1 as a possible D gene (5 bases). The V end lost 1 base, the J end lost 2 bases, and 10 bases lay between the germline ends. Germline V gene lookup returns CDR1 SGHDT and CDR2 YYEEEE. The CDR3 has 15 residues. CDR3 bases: TGTGCCAGCAGCTTGCAACGGGGGACTGGAAACACCATATATTTT. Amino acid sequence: CASSLQRGTGNTIYF.

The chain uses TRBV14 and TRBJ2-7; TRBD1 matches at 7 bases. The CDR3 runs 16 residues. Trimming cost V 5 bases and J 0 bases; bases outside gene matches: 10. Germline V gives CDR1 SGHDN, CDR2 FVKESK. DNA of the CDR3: TGTGCCAGCAGCGTCTACCAGGGGGAGAGCTCCTACGAGCAGTACTTC. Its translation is CASSVYQGESSYEQYF.